This T cell receptor beta chain is drawn from a study of post-analysis software for immune sequencing data. Details on this clonotype: The antigen remains unidentified.

Study observations and caveats: Higher frequency in patients than in controls was seen for roughly five TRBV segments, with TRBV5-6, TRBV5-1 and TRBV20-1 among them.

Tagging with unique molecular identifiers was a feature of the TCR beta cDNA libraries. The source material, roughly 0.85 to 10 million T cells, gave rise to roughly 0.5 million cDNA molecules. Each CDR3 protein gets one entry after TCRdb re-called the PCR reads with MiXCR. The sample has about 820,000 distinct CDR3 sequences, under 70% seen once. Looked up from germline, CDR1 is LGHNT and CDR2 is FRNRAP. V lost 3 bases and J lost 5, with 29 bases in between. This CDR3 has 20 amino acids. The genes are TRBV12-5 and TRBJ2-1; perhaps D is TRBD1 or TRBD2 (6 bases each). The source is a girl under 18 with multiple sclerosis. Sequenced material: blood. In nucleotides, the CDR3 is TGTGCTAGTGGTTTAGGGCTTGAACAGGGAGGAAGTACGGCTGACAATGAGCAGTTCTTC. Translating it yields CASGLGLEQGGSTADNEQFF.